A single sample is the source of the 2 T cell receptor beta chains below, sequenced in a study of cytomegalovirus exposure and HLA in healthy donors. PCR used 60 Vbeta primers and 13 Jbeta primers. Here immunoSEQ multiplex PCR was the method, and the copy in TCRdb shows in-frame clones only, minus some. Among 73,000 or so clones listed, around 77% were seen once. Material: PBMCs. The source is a man between 45 and 60 years old in good health and CMV-seronegative.

This clone appeared a single time. The chain joins TRBV29-1 to TRBJ2-1; possibly TRBD1 for D (6 bases). The V end lost 2 bases, the J end lost 7 bases, and 18 bases lay between the germline ends. The CDR3 loop spans 15 amino acids. The germline CDR1 and CDR2 sequences are SQVTM and ANQGSEA. CDR3 amino acids: CSVERALPGQNEQFF. The CDR3 bases are TGCAGCGTTGAAAGAGCGTTACCGGGACAAAATGAGCAGTTCTTC.

The J gene is TRBJ2-7, the V gene TRBV7-3, with TRBD1 as a possible D gene (6 bases). The CDR3 is made up of 13 amino acids. The germline gives CDR1 SGHTA, CDR2 FQGTGA. V was clipped by 3 bases and J by 5 bases, with 11 bases between them. The DNA for the CDR3 is TGTGCCAGCAGCTTTGATTACAGGGACGAGCAGTACTTC. This translates into CASSFDYRDEQYF.